This T cell receptor (beta chain) was documented in a study of regulatory T cells in long-lasting Graves disease. The TCR beta library used iRepertoire HTBI primers with Arm-PCR amplification of CDR3. One entry per CDR3 protein, called by TCRdb with MiXCR from the multiplex PCR reads. The sample consists of a few hundred thousand distinct CDR3 sequences, about 13% of them appearing once. Noted time point: newly diagnosed GD, antithyroid drugs for less than 3 months. TCR sequences were obtained from RNA taken from PBMCs. Peripheral blood, approximately 9 milliliters of it, was drawn into EDTA tubes. This clonotype occurred a few times. What it binds is not known. The CDR3 loop spans 14 amino acids. Germline CDR1 LNHDA, CDR2 SQIVND (reference sequence). The V gene lost 1 base and the J gene lost 6 bases, with 10 bases spanning the gap. Study-wide results and limits: Clonotypes that were public and shared totalled 2,500 to 3,000 in persistent patients versus roughly 1,000 in new patients.

Separately, the same data were catalogued under a study of T cells in Graves' hyperthyroidism and ophthalmopathy. That source adds: The HTBI set primed first-round TCR CDR3 RT-PCR.

This sample comprised peripheral blood mononuclear cells (PBMCs), obtained at new diagnosis, from a patient treated with antithyroid drugs. The sequence came from a man aged 25-45 years with Graves disease. The rearrangement joins TRBV19 to TRBJ1-5; D uncertain. CDR3 DNA sequence: TGTGCCAGTAGTATAGTGGTCCGGAGTCAGCCCCAGCATTTT. This translates into CASSIVVRSQPQHF.